Listed here are 23 T cell receptor beta chains from one sample, sequenced in a study of glioma-infiltrating T cells after dendritic cell vaccination. Data came from immunoSEQ multiplex PCR; TCRdb stores just in-frame clones and leaves some out. The table includes roughly 70,000 clones, over 75% detected once. This specimen was blood, taken before dendritic cell vaccination. The receptors here all came from a human donor with glioblastoma.

V and J are TRBV18 and TRBJ1-5; D gene uncertain. Trimming took off 1 base at V and 3 bases at J, with 10 bases between the two ends. Germline CDR1 is KGHSH and CDR2 is LQKENI. The CDR3 is made up of 15 amino acids. The CDR3 DNA is TGTGCCAGCTCACCACTCCGGGAGATCAATCAGCCCCAGCATTTT. Translation gives CASSPLREINQPQHF.

The rearrangement uses TRBV30 and TRBJ2-6, with 9 bases fitting TRBD1. Germline values: CDR1 GTSNPN, CDR2 SVGIG (reference sequence). The CDR3 is 17 amino acids. V trimming: 4 bases; J trimming: 2 bases; junction bases outside the gene matches: 9. DNA of the CDR3: TGTGCCTGGACTACCGGGACAGGGAGTCCTGGGGCCAACGTCCTGACTTTC. Translated: CAWTTGTGSPGANVLTF.

About this clone itself: The junction departs from germline at one end; a sequencing error may be responsible. V usage is TRBV12-5 and J usage is TRBJ1-2; 9 nucleotides line up with TRBD1. The CDR3 contains 15 residues. Germline V gene sequence: CDR1 LGHNT, CDR2 FRNRAP. In DNA form, the CDR3 reads TGTGCTAGTGGCTTGGACAGGGGCCTCGGCTATGGCTACACCTTC. It codes for CASGLDRGLGYGYTF.

The chain has TRBV7-9 and TRBJ2-5; D is perhaps TRBD2 (6 bases). V shed 6 bases and J shed 1 base, with 15 bases lying between them. The CDR3 covers 15 residues. Germline V gene data show CDR1 as SEHNR and CDR2 as FQNEAQ (reference sequence). CDR3 protein: CASRALGTSQETQYF. As DNA, the CDR3 is TGTGCCAGCAGGGCATTGGGGACTTCCCAAGAGACCCAGTACTTC.

The rearrangement uses TRBV6-8 and TRBJ2-3; 13 bases fit TRBD2. CDR3 length: 18 amino acids. Germline CDR1 and CDR2: MNHGY and SAAAGT. J lost 1 base, V lost 5 bases, and 9 bases had no gene match. CDR3 bases: TGTGCCAGCAGTGAGACTAGCGGGAGGCCCAAAGGCACAGATACGCAGTATTTT. Translated: CASSETSGRPKGTDTQYF.

V gene TRBV30 combines with J gene TRBJ2-2; D is uncertain. The CDR3 is made up of 13 amino acids. V lost 0 bases and J 6 bases, leaving 8 bases between the germline ends. Germline lookup yields CDR1 GTSNPN and CDR2 SVGIG (reference sequence). The CDR3 loop reads CAWSVVFAGELFF. CDR3 in DNA: TGTGCCTGGAGTGTCGTATTCGCCGGGGAGCTGTTTTTT.

The chain couples TRBV6-5 to TRBJ2-5; 7 nucleotides agree with TRBD1. TRBJ2-7 explains the end of the DNA better; the J call may be wrong. This CDR3 region has 15 residues. CDR1 is MNHEY, CDR2 SVGAGI, per germline. CDR3 protein: CASSYSRGPEYEQYF. The DNA for the CDR3 is TGTGCCAGCAGTTACTCGAGGGGGCCGGAGTACGAGCAGTACTTC.

This chain connects TRBV6-5 to TRBJ1-5; D gene uncertain. V lost 7 bases and J lost 0, with 13 bases in between. CDR3 size: 15 residues. Germline assignment: CDR1 MNHEY and CDR2 SVGAGI. The CDR3 DNA is TGTGCCAGCAAACCGGTCCTTTATAGCAATCAGCCCCAGCATTTT. This codes for CASKPVLYSNQPQHF.

The chain has TRBV6-1 and TRBJ2-7; D is unresolved. The CDR3 consists of 13 residues. V gave up 0 bases and J gave up 4 bases, with 7 bases separating them. Germline lookup yields CDR1 MNHNS and CDR2 SASEGT. CDR3 in amino acids: CASSEASRYEQYV. As DNA, the CDR3 is TGTGCCAGCAGTGAAGCGTCCAGGTACGAGCAGTACGTC.

The rearrangement links TRBV5-1 to TRBJ2-3; a possible D gene is TRBD2 (7 bases). V lost 0 bases to trimming and J lost 5 bases, with 19 bases between them. The CDR3 length is 17 residues. The germline gives CDR1 SGHRS, CDR2 YFSETQ. This CDR3 is CASSLGRAGHDGDTQYF. For the CDR3, the DNA is TGCGCCAGCAGCTTGGGTAGAGCGGGACATGATGGAGATACGCAGTATTTT.

J is TRBJ1-4 and V is TRBV5-1; tentatively, D is TRBD1 (5 bases). The V and J ends lost 7 bases and 4 bases respectively, with 11 bases between them. CDR3 length: 13 amino acids. Germline CDR1 and CDR2: SGHRS and YFSETQ. In DNA form, the CDR3 reads TGCGCCAGCCGGGACTCCGGTAATGAAAAACTGTTTTTT. Translation gives CASRDSGNEKLFF.

The chain links TRBV27 to TRBJ2-3; 11 nucleotides match TRBD1. The CDR3 spans 16 residues. Trimming removed 5 bases from V and 4 bases from J; junction bases left unmatched: 8. CDR1 and CDR2 from the germline V gene are MNHEY and SMNVEV (reference sequence). The CDR3 sequence is CASSGRDRGFADTQYF. The CDR3 coding sequence is TGTGCCAGCAGTGGGAGGGACAGGGGGTTTGCAGATACGCAGTATTTT.

This chain uses TRBV4-1 with TRBJ1-2, with a tentative D call TRBD1 (6 bases). The germline V and J ends were trimmed by 8 bases and 2 bases, with 12 bases remaining between them. The CDR3 loop spans 13 amino acids. The germline gives CDR1 MGHRA, CDR2 YSYEKL. The CDR3 DNA follows: TGCGCCAGCTCACAGGGCGAAAACTATGGCTACACCTTC. It yields the protein CASSQGENYGYTF.

CDR3 DNA sequence: TGTGCCAGTAGGGGAATGCGACAGGGGAACTATGGCTACACCTTC. Translated, it gives CASRGMRQGNYGYTF. The genes are TRBV19 and TRBJ1-2, with 8 bases lining up with TRBD1. CDR3 size: 15 residues. J gave up 2 bases and V 6 bases, and 8 bases lay outside the gene matches. Germline lookup yields CDR1 LNHDA and CDR2 SQIVND (reference sequence).

CDR3 sequence reads: CASSLRETGAADTQYF. CDR3 sequence (DNA): TGTGCCAGCAGCTTGAGGGAGACAGGGGCCGCAGATACGCAGTATTTT. The J gene is TRBJ2-3, the V gene TRBV5-6; 8 nucleotides agree with TRBD1. The junction had 8 bases not matched to a gene; V was cut back by 1 base and J by 4 bases. CDR1 and CDR2 (germline): SGHDT, YYEEEE. This CDR3 has 16 amino acids.

The J gene is TRBJ2-7, the V gene TRBV6-1; 7 positions match TRBD1. V shed 8 bases and J 6 bases; nucleotides not matched to a gene: 13. The germline gives CDR1 MNHNS, CDR2 SASEGT. The length of the CDR3 is 14 residues. The CDR3 bases are TGTGCCAGCGCCCGGACGGGACAGTTCTCCGAGCAGTACGTC. This encodes CASARTGQFSEQYV.

The chain recombines TRBV7-9 with TRBJ1-4; 11 positions agree with TRBD1. The V gene end was trimmed by 5 bases and the J gene end by 4 bases; junction bases not matched to a gene: 3. The CDR3 runs to 15 residues. CDR1 SEHNR and CDR2 FQNEAQ come from the germline V gene (reference sequence). The CDR3 spells CASSRTGGDNEKLFF. CDR3 nucleotide sequence: TGTGCCAGCAGCCGGACAGGGGGCGATAATGAAAAACTGTTTTTT.

This clone appeared a single time. The chain is built from TRBV4-1 and TRBJ2-3; 7 positions match TRBD2. The trim removed 1 base at V and 2 bases at J, leaving 12 bases unmatched. Per germline, CDR1 MGHRA and CDR2 YSYEKL. CDR3 length equals 18 residues. CDR3 DNA sequence: TGCGCCAGCAGCCAAGGGGGGGGAGTCCAGAGGGACACAGATACGCAGTATTTT. This translates into CASSQGGGVQRDTDTQYF.

The chain couples TRBV4-1 to TRBJ1-4; D unclear. With 0 bases removed from V and 4 bases from J, the gap between germline ends came to 12 bases. The CDR3 consists of 16 residues. The germline CDR1 and CDR2 sequences are MGHRA and YSYEKL. CDR3 in amino acids: CASSQDSTAYNEKLFF. CDR3 sequence (DNA): TGCGCCAGCAGCCAAGATTCAACAGCATATAATGAAAAACTGTTTTTT.

The CDR3 DNA sequence: TGTGCCAGCGACCCTGAAAGGGGAAAGAACACTGAAGCTTTCTTT. Translation gives CASDPERGKNTEAFF. This chain uses TRBV6-5 with TRBJ1-1; tentative D call: TRBD1 (5 bases). V was pared by 8 bases and J by 1 base, with 17 bases between. CDR1 and CDR2 (germline): MNHEY, SVGAGI. This CDR3 comprises 15 residues.

The chain couples TRBV5-6 to TRBJ2-3, with D perhaps matching TRBD2 (6 bases). The CDR3 length is 16 residues. CDR1 and CDR2 from the germline V gene are SGHDT and YYEEEE. Trimming took 4 bases from V and 6 from J, leaving 21 bases between them. The CDR3 coding sequence is TGTGCCAGCAGCCAACCCCCTCCGGGCCGGGGGGATACGCAGTATTTT. Its translation: CASSQPPPGRGDTQYF.

This chain links TRBV5-1 with TRBJ1-1; no reliable D call. The CDR3 is 14 residues long. The V end was cut by 4 bases, the J end by 1 base, with 11 bases between. Germline lookup yields CDR1 SGHRS and CDR2 YFSETQ. The CDR3 DNA reads as TGCGCCAGCAGCGCCGGCAGGCAGAACACTGAAGCTTTCTTT. Its protein product is CASSAGRQNTEAFF.

The chain employs TRBV6-1 and TRBJ1-2, with TRBD1 as a possible D gene (5 bases). Germline V CDR1 and CDR2: MNHNS, SASEGT. Between the trimmed V and J ends, which lost 8 bases and 5 bases, there was a span of 15 bases. CDR3 length: 13 amino acids. Written as DNA, the CDR3 is TGTGCCAGCCATGCTGGCAGGGAATATGGCTACACCTTC. Protein: CASHAGREYGYTF.